This TCR beta chain was found in a study of blood T cell repertoires in COVID-19. In the study overall: Italy, Spain and the United States were the sources of the convalescent and acute COVID-19 samples.

Participants' own reports of clinical history determined their cohort assignment. Authors' analysis steps: Scientists estimated how many nucleated cells there were by amplifying reference gene primers. Method: immunoSEQ multiplex PCR; TCRdb's copy keeps in-frame clones and lacks some. Clone size and the V and J calls come from that table; the DNA yielded D and trimming. The data show about 270,000 clones, more than 85% seen once. CDR1 is LNHDA, CDR2 SQIVND, per germline (reference sequence). CDR3 length equals 14 residues. This clone occurred a few times. At one end the junction does not follow the germline gene, possibly because of a read error.

The J gene is TRBJ2-2, the V gene TRBV19, with 8 bases matching TRBD2. The specimen sequenced was PBMCs or T cells enriched from blood (not recorded which). This sequence originates from a man in his forties who had been exposed to COVID-19. DNA of the CDR3: TGTGCCAGTAGCATAGCGGGAAACACCGGGGAGCTGTTTTTT. Its protein is CASSIAGNTGELFF.